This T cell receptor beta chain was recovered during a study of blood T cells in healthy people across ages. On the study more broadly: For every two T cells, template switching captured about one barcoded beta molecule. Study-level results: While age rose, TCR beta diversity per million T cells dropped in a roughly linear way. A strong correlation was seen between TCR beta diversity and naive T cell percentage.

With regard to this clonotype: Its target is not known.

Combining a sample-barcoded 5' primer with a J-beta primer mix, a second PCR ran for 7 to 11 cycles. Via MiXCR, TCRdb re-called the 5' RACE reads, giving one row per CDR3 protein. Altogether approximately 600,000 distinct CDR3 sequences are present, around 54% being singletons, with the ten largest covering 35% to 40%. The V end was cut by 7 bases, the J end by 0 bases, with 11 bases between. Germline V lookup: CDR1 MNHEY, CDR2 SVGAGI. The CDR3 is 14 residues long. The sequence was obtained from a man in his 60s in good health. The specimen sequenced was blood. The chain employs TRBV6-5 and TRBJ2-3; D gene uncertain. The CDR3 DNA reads TGTGCCAGCAACCGGCGGCGTAGCACAGATACGCAGTATTTT. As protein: CASNRRRSTDTQYF.